The source of this T cell receptor (beta chain) is a study of cytomegalovirus exposure and HLA in healthy donors. Study findings and constraints: Most subjects' HLA-A and HLA-B alleles were reportedly predicted from TCR beta sequences. V segments that were indistinguishable, TRBV6-2 and TRBV6-3 among them, were omitted from analysis. A later analysis showed HLA-associated TCR beta chains outstripping equally common others in clonal expansion.

On this clone: The antigen remains unidentified.

The V end lost 3 bases, the J end lost 2 bases, and 2 bases lay between the germline ends. The CDR3 loop spans 11 amino acids. Germline V gives CDR1 SGHRS, CDR2 YFSETQ. The PCR employed 60 Vbeta primers together with 13 Jbeta primers. TCRdb keeps only in-frame clones here, not all; method: immunoSEQ multiplex PCR. The sample lists over 200,000 clones, about 89% occurring once. The sequencing sample was made of PBMCs. The TCR originated in a woman in her late teens or twenties in good health and CMV-seronegative. The chain links TRBV5-1 to TRBJ2-5; D ambiguous. Here the CDR3 DNA reads TGCGCCAGCAGCTCTCAAGAGACCCAGTACTTC. This gives the protein CASSSQETQYF.